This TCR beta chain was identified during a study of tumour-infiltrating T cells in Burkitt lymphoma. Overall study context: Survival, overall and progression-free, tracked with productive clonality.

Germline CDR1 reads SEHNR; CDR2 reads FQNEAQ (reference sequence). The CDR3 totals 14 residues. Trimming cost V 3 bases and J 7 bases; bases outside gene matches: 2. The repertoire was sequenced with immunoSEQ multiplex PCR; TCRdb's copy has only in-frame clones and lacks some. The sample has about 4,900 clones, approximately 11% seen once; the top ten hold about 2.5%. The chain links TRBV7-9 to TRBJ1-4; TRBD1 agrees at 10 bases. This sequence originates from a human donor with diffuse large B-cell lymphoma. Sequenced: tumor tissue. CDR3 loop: CASSFGQGGEKLFF. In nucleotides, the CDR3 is TGTGCCAGCAGCTTTGGACAGGGGGGTGAAAAACTGTTTTTT.